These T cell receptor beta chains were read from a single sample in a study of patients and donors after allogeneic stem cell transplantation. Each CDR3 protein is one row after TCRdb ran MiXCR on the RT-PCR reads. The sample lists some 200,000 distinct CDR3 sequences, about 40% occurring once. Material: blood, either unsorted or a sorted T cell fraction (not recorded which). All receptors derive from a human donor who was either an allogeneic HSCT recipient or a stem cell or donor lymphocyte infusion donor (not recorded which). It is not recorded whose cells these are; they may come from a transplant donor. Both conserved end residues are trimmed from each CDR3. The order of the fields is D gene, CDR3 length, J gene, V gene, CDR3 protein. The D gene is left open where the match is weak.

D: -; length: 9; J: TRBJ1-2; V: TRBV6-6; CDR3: ASQGPGGYT
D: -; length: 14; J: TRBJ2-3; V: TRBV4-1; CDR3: ASSPRGTTLTDTQY
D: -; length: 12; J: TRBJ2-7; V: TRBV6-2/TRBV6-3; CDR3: ASSYPGASYEQY
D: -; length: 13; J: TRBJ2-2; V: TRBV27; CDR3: ASRSDTANTGELF
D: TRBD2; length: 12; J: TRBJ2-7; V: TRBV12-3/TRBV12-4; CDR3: ASSSSGTTYEQY
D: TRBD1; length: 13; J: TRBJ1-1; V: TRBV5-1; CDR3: ASSWRTGGITEAF
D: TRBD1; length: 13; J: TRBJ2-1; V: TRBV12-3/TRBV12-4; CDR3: ASNLPGQGVNEQF
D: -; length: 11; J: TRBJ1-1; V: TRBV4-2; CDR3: ASSQGVSTEAF
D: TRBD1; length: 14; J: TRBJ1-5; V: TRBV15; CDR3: ATSRSDRVDNQPQH
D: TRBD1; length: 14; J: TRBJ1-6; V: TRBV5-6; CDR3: ASSLETGGNNSPLH
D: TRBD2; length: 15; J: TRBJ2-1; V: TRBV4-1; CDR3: ASSQVGPGLAPNEQF
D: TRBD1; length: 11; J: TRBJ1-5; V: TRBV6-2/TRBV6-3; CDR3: ASNRGTDQPQH
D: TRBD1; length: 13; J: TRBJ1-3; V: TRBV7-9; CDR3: ASSPRTGYGNTIY
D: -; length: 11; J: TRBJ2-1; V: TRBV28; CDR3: ASFGGSYNEQF
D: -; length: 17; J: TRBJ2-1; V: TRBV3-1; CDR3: ASSQDDVGLGTSYNEQF
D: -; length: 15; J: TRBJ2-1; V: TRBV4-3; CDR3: ASSHPGKSGPGSEQF
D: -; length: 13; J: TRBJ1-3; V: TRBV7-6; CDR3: ASSLYVGVRNTIY
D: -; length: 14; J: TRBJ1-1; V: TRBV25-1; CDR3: ASSPKRQLPNTEAF
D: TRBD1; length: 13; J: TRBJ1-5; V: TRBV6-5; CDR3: ASRMTGLSNQPQH
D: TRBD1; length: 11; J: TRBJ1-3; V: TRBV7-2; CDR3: ASRGTGRNTIY
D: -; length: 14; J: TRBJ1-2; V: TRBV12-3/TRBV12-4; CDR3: ASSLSGAGDRDGYT
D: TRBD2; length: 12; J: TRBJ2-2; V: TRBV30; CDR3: AWTLAGVAGELF
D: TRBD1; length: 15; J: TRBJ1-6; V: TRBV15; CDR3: ATSRDNWDRGHSPLH
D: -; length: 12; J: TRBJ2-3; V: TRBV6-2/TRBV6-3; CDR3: ASSAGAVADTQY
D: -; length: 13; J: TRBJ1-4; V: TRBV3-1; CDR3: ASSQRVGPWEKLF
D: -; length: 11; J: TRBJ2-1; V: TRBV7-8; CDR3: ANSLGGSYEQF
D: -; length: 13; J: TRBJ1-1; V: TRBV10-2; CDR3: ASRAFRQTRTEAF
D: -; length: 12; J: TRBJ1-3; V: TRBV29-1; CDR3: SVEEVDSGNTIY
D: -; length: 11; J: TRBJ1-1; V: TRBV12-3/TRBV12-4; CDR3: ASSSAPYTEAF
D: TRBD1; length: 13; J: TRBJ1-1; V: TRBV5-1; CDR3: ASSLRTGVGTEAF
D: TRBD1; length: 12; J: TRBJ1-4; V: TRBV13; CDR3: ASSLLQTGEKLF
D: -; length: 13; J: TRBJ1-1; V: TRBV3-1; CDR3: ASSQATKLNTEAF
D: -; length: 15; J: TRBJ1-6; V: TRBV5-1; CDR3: ASSLGSDSLRNSPLH
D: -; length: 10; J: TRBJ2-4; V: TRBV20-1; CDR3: SAQPDLNIQY
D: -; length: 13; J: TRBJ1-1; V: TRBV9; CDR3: ASSASGTANTEAF
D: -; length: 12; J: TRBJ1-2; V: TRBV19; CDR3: ASSVTGSVYGYT
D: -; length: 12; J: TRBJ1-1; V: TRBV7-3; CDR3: ASSLTARNREAF
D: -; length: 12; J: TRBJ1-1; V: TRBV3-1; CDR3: ASSQDRGDTEAF
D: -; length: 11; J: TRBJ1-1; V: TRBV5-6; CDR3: ASTFWDGLEAF
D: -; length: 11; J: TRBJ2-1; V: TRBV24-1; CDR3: ATSDYQFNEQF
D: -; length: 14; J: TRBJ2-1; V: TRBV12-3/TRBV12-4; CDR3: ASGYSRDWGYNEQF
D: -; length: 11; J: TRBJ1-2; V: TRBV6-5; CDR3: ASGTGTSDGYT
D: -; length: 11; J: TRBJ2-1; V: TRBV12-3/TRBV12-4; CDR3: ASSPNRVDEQF
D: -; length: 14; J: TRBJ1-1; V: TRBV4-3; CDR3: ASSQVLNLRDGEAF
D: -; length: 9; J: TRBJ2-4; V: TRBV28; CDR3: ASNGLGNVD
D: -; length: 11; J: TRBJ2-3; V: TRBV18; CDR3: ASSPSSADTQY
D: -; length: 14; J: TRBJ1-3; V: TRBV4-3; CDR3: ASSQGYRDSGNTIY
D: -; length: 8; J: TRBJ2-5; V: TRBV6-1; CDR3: ASSDSGQY
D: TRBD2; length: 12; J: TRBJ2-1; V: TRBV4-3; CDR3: ASSQGLAANEQF
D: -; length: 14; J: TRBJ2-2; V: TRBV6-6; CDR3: ASSYSKAGNTGELF
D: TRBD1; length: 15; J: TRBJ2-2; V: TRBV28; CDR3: ASSFSAGTGRAGELF
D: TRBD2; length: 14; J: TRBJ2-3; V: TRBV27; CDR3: ASSYLSSGNRDTQY
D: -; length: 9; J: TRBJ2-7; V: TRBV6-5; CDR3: ASSYSGLEY
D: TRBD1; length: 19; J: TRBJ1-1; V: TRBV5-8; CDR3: ASSLYGGTGNYGLMNTEAF
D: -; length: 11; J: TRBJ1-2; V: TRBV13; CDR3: ASSSYTNYGYT
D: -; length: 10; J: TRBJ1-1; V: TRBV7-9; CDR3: ASSLVRHEAF
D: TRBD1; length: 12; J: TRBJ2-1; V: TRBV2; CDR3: ASSPGTGPVEQF
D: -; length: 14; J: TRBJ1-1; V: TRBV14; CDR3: ASSQRHGVTHTEAF